Below, 18 T cell receptor beta chains from the same sample are listed, as sequenced in a study of blood T cell repertoires in COVID-19. Profiling relied on immunoSEQ multiplex PCR, and the TCRdb table lists in-frame clones only, not all of them. The data hold around 400,000 clones, with approximately 89% observed a single time. The sequencing input was peripheral blood. These receptors all stem from a woman in her sixties with COVID-19, enrolled during active disease.

This clone occurred once. The V call is TRBV12-3 or TRBV12-4, the J call TRBJ1-6; 8 bases are a match to TRBD1. V dropped 8 bases and J dropped 7; count of bases not matched to a gene: 4. There are 13 residues in the CDR3. The CDR3 nucleotides are TGTGCCAGCCGACAGGGGCCGAATTCACCCCTCCACTTT. This translates into CASRQGPNSPLHF.

The chain combines TRBV2 with TRBJ1-5; D unclear. This CDR3 comprises 14 residues. From germline, CDR1 is SNHLY and CDR2 FYNNEI. The V gene lost 6 bases and the J gene lost 3 bases, with 12 bases spanning the gap. This CDR3 is CASRRHSPNQPQHF. The CDR3 DNA sequence: TGTGCCAGCAGACGACACTCCCCCAATCAGCCCCAGCATTTT.

V gene TRBV5-1 combines with J gene TRBJ2-3; the match to TRBD2 covers 13 bases. This CDR3 has 15 amino acids. Germline V gene sequence: CDR1 SGHRS, CDR2 YFSETQ. V was clipped by 4 bases and J by 5 bases; unmatched bases: 4. The CDR3 region is CASSPGLAGRDTQYF. CDR3 DNA sequence: TGCGCCAGCAGCCCGGGACTAGCGGGGAGAGATACGCAGTATTTT.

This sequence joins TRBV12-3 or TRBV12-4 and TRBJ1-2; D gene unclear. V gave up 7 bases and J gave up 9 bases, with 18 bases separating them. The CDR3 consists of 13 residues. The CDR3 loop is CASTFNPSVRYTF. The CDR3, as DNA: TGTGCCAGCACCTTCAATCCCAGCGTCCGCTACACCTTC.

V is TRBV7-2 and J is TRBJ2-5; 8 nucleotides agree with TRBD2. There are 11 residues in the CDR3. V was clipped by 10 bases and J by 3 bases; unmatched bases: 1. The germline CDR1 and CDR2 sequences are SGHTA and FQGNSA. CDR3: CATGGEETQYF. CDR3 DNA sequence: TGTGCCACCGGGGGGGAAGAGACCCAGTACTTC.

The J gene is TRBJ2-7, the V gene TRBV5-1; weak D call: TRBD2 (6 bases). Trimming took 0 bases from V and 0 from J, leaving 10 bases between them. From germline, CDR1 is SGHRS and CDR2 YFSETQ. This CDR3 contains 15 residues. The CDR3 bases are TGCGCCAGCAGCTTGGAGGCGGGGTCCTCCTACGAGCAGTACTTC. Translating it yields CASSLEAGSSYEQYF. The full variable domain, in which reference TRBV5-1 and TRBJ2-7 provide the parts outside the CDR3, is KAGVTQTPRYLIKTRGQQVTLSCSPISGHRSVSWYQQTPGQGLQFLFEYFSETQRNKGNFPGRFSGRQFSNSRSEMNVSTLELGDSALYLCASSLEAGSSYEQYFGPGTRLTVT.

J is TRBJ1-5 and V is TRBV5-3, with D unclear. TRBV5-3 is reported as an ORF; its role is uncertain. With 0 bases removed from V and 6 bases from J, the gap between germline ends came to 16 bases. The CDR3 loop spans 16 amino acids. In DNA form, the CDR3 reads TGTGCCAGAAGCTTGGGAAATTCGTGCGGTTGTCAGCCCCAGCATTTT. Translating gives CARSLGNSCGCQPQHF.

The chain recombines TRBV18 with TRBJ2-5; the match to TRBD1 covers 7 bases. V lost 0 bases, J lost 4 bases, and 5 bases stayed unmatched. The CDR3 contains 15 residues. Germline assignment: CDR1 KGHSH and CDR2 LQKENI. CDR3 bases: TGTGCCAGCTCACCACCAGGGACAGCACTAGAGACCCAGTACTTC. This codes for CASSPPGTALETQYF.

This rearrangement joins TRBV27 to TRBJ2-1, with TRBD2 matching over 9 bases. With 6 bases clipped from V and 4 bases from J, the junction kept 7 bases outside the gene matches. CDR3 size: 15 residues. Germline lookup yields CDR1 MNHEY and CDR2 SMNVEV (reference sequence). CDR3 in DNA: TGTGCCAGCAGGAAGAGCGGGGGGCTGTACAATGAGCAGTTCTTC. It encodes CASRKSGGLYNEQFF.

This clone came up once. The V call is TRBV25-1, the J call TRBJ2-7; TRBD1 matches at 9 bases. This CDR3 comprises 15 residues. CDR1 and CDR2 (germline): MGHDK, SYGVNS. Losses at the gene ends were 2 bases for V and 4 bases for J; bases not matched to a gene: 6. Here the CDR3 reads CASSELGQGAYEQYF. DNA for the CDR3: TGTGCCAGCAGTGAACTGGGACAGGGTGCATACGAGCAGTACTTC.

This chain uses TRBV28 with TRBJ1-2; D is possibly TRBD1 (6 bases). Germline V gives CDR1 MDHEN, CDR2 SYDVKM. Trimming stripped 3 bases from V and 4 bases from J, with 12 bases between. The CDR3 is made up of 14 amino acids. In DNA form, the CDR3 reads TGTGCCAGCAGTTTGCCGAACAGGGTCTATGGCTACACCTTC. It translates to CASSLPNRVYGYTF.

The count of this clone is one. V and J are TRBV7-3 and TRBJ2-6; D gene ambiguous. Germline CDR1 and CDR2: SGHTA and FQGTGA. This CDR3 has 13 residues. With 5 bases removed from V and 9 bases from J, the gap between germline ends came to 11 bases. For the CDR3, the DNA is TGTGCCAGCAGCCTAAGTGAGGTCAACGTCCTGACTTTC. Residues: CASSLSEVNVLTF.

The chain joins TRBV6-6 to TRBJ2-7; maybe TRBD1 (6 bases). CDR3 length: 14 amino acids. Between the trimmed V and J ends, which lost 7 bases and 0 bases, there was a span of 13 bases. CDR1 MNHNY and CDR2 SVGAGI come from the germline V gene (reference sequence). CDR3: CASKQGTSSYEQYF. Here the CDR3 DNA reads TGTGCCAGCAAGCAGGGGACCAGCTCCTACGAGCAGTACTTC.

The chain links TRBV6-6 to TRBJ2-1; TRBD1 matches 11 bases. The germline V gene has CDR1 MNHNY and CDR2 SVGAGI (reference sequence). Trimming at V came to 5 bases and at J to 6 bases, leaving 6 bases not matched to a gene. The CDR3 is 15 residues long. The CDR3 bases are TGTGCCAGCAGTATCGACGGGACAGGGGGCAATGAGCAGTTCTTC. Its protein product is CASSIDGTGGNEQFF.

The chain is built from TRBV5-1 and TRBJ1-5; possible D gene TRBD1, 6 bases. CDR3 length: 16 residues. The germline V gene has CDR1 SGHRS and CDR2 YFSETQ. Deletions cut 5 bases from V and 4 bases from J, with 19 bases between. The CDR3 spells CASRPRPGVNNQPQHF. CDR3 DNA: TGCGCCAGCAGACCTCGGCCAGGGGTAAATAATCAGCCCCAGCATTTT.

The chain couples TRBV30 to TRBJ1-2, with a possible D match to TRBD1 (6 bases). CDR3 length: 14 amino acids. The V end was cut by 5 bases, the J end by 1 base, with 14 bases between. Germline V gives CDR1 GTSNPN, CDR2 SVGIG (reference sequence). CDR3 nucleotides: TGTGCCTGGTCTGATCAGGGGCTTAACTATGGCTACACCTTC. It translates to CAWSDQGLNYGYTF.

This clone has only one observation. The rearrangement uses TRBV18 and TRBJ1-4; 8 positions agree with TRBD1. Germline assignment: CDR1 KGHSH and CDR2 LQKENI. The CDR3 runs to 13 residues. V trimming: 2 bases; J trimming: 10 bases; junction bases outside the gene matches: 3. The DNA for the CDR3 is TGTGCCAGCTCACCAGACACAGGGGGAAAACTGTTTTTT. Encoded protein: CASSPDTGGKLFF. The variable domain in full, completed from reference TRBV18 and TRBJ1-4, reads NAGVMQNPRHLVRRRGQEARLRCSPMKGHSHVYWYRQLPEEGLKFMVYLQKENIIDESGMPKERFSAEFPKEGPSILRIQQVVRGDSAAYFCASSPDTGGKLFFGSGTQLSVL.

This chain links TRBV28 with TRBJ1-4; D not certain. This CDR3 is built from 15 residues. Trimming shortened V by 6 bases and J by 3 bases, and 14 bases separated the two germline ends. Germline CDR1 reads MDHEN; CDR2 reads SYDVKM. The CDR3 bases are TGTGCCAGCAGACCGCTCGGCGGGGCTAATGAAAAACTGTTTTTT. It yields the protein CASRPLGGANEKLFF.